This is a list of T cell receptor beta chains from one sample in a study of identical twins. MiXCR, applied by TCRdb to the 5' RACE reads, yields one record per CDR3 protein. The data hold 300,000 to 350,000 distinct CDR3 sequences, with over 9% observed a single time. These data also formed part of another study, on yellow fever vaccine responses in identical twins.

Sequencing used CD8+ T cells sorted from blood. The receptors here all came from a woman under 30 in good health. Both conserved end residues are part of each CDR3. A D gene is named only where the DNA matches it firmly. Rows give clone size only sometimes, using once, few, many, or a class for an expanded clone.

size: few; D: .; J: TRBJ2-5; V: TRBV28; CDR3: CASRPPGALKETQYF; DNA: TGTGCCAGCAGACCCCCAGGGGCACTAAAAGAGACCCAGTACTTC
size: few; D: .; J: TRBJ2-2; V: TRBV9; CDR3: CASSVVSGAAGELFF; DNA: TGTGCCAGCAGCGTTGTGTCGGGAGCAGCCGGGGAGCTGTTTTTT
size: .; D: .; J: TRBJ2-1; V: TRBV11-3; CDR3: CASSLYEGPFNEQFF; DNA: TGTGCCAGCAGCTTATATGAGGGGCCGTTCAATGAGCAGTTCTTC
size: few; D: .; J: TRBJ2-7; V: TRBV5-6; CDR3: CASSLRPAEQYF; DNA: TGTGCCAGCAGCTTACGCCCGGCGGAGCAGTACTTC
size: few; D: .; J: TRBJ1-4; V: TRBV10-2; CDR3: CASSERGGSNEKLFF; DNA: TGCGCCAGCAGTGAGAGGGGGGGCTCTAATGAAAAACTGTTTTTT
size: few; D: TRBD1; J: TRBJ2-3; V: TRBV15; CDR3: CATSTTGEGNTDTQYF; DNA: TGTGCCACCAGCACAACAGGGGAAGGGAACACAGATACGCAGTATTTT
size: .; D: .; J: TRBJ1-1; V: TRBV6-5; CDR3: CASSYSGVGTEAFF; DNA: TGTGCCAGCAGTTACTCGGGGGTTGGCACTGAAGCTTTCTTT
size: .; D: .; J: TRBJ2-3; V: TRBV11-2; CDR3: CASSPGQIVTDTQYF; DNA: TGTGCCAGCAGCCCCGGACAGATAGTGACAGATACGCAGTATTTT
size: .; D: .; J: TRBJ2-1; V: TRBV6-2/TRBV6-3; CDR3: CASSYSDRSHNEQFF; DNA: TGTGCCAGCAGTTACTCTGACCGCTCCCACAATGAGCAGTTCTTC
size: few; D: .; J: TRBJ2-1; V: TRBV29-1; CDR3: CSVGKGSLNEQFF; DNA: TGCAGCGTTGGGAAAGGATCACTCAATGAGCAGTTCTTC
size: many; D: .; J: TRBJ2-2; V: TRBV5-1; CDR3: CASSLATQSPSIDGELFF; DNA: TGCGCCAGCAGCTTGGCCACGCAGTCGCCTTCAATAGACGGGGAGCTGTTTTTT
size: .; D: .; J: TRBJ2-1; V: TRBV13; CDR3: CASSSDPPNEQFF; DNA: TGTGCCAGCAGCTCAGACCCTCCCAATGAGCAGTTCTTC
size: many; D: .; J: TRBJ2-3; V: TRBV29-1; CDR3: CSPLGGTRGPDTQYF; DNA: TGCAGCCCCCTCGGGGGAACCCGGGGCCCAGATACGCAGTATTTT
size: few; D: .; J: TRBJ2-7; V: TRBV28; CDR3: CASSLFLTADEQYF; DNA: TGTGCCAGCAGTTTATTCCTGACTGCTGACGAGCAGTACTTC
size: few; D: TRBD1; J: TRBJ1-2; V: TRBV20-1; CDR3: CSARDEGQGGGYGYTF; DNA: TGCAGTGCTAGAGATGAGGGACAGGGCGGAGGCTATGGCTACACCTTC
size: .; D: TRBD2; J: TRBJ2-1; V: TRBV7-7; CDR3: CASSPRLAARHNEQFF; DNA: TGTGCCAGCAGCCCGAGACTAGCGGCCAGGCACAATGAGCAGTTCTTC
size: few; D: TRBD1; J: TRBJ2-1; V: TRBV2; CDR3: CASRETGGSYNEQFF; DNA: TGTGCCAGCAGGGAGACAGGGGGCTCCTACAATGAGCAGTTCTTC
size: .; D: .; J: TRBJ2-2; V: TRBV7-6; CDR3: CASSLQVSNTGELFF; DNA: TGTGCCAGCAGCTTACAGGTTTCGAACACCGGGGAGCTGTTTTTT
size: few; D: .; J: TRBJ2-1; V: TRBV4-1; CDR3: CASSQELRGWSSYNEQFF; DNA: TGCGCCAGCAGCCAAGAGCTCAGAGGATGGAGCTCCTACAATGAGCAGTTCTTC
size: many; D: .; J: TRBJ1-4; V: TRBV12-3/TRBV12-4; CDR3: CASSPEDGEEKLFF; DNA: TGTGCCAGCAGCCCCGAGGACGGAGAGGAAAAACTGTTTTTT
size: many; D: .; J: TRBJ2-3; V: TRBV7-9; CDR3: CASSLALRSTDTQYF; DNA: TGTGCCAGCAGCTTAGCGCTTCGTAGCACAGATACGCAGTATTTT
size: few; D: TRBD2; J: TRBJ2-2; V: TRBV27; CDR3: CASTIRGGPTGELFF; DNA: TGTGCCAGCACGATTCGGGGGGGCCCCACCGGGGAGCTGTTTTTT